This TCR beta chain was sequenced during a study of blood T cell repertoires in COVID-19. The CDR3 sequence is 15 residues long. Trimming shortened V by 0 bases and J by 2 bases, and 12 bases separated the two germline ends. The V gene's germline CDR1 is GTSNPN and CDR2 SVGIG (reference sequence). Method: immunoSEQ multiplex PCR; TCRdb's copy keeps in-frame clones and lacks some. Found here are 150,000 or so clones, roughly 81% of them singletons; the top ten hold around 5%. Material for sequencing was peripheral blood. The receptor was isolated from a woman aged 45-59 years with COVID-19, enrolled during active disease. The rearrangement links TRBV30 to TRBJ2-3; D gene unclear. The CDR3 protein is CAWSVNAGLTDTQYF. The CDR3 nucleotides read TGTGCCTGGAGTGTTAACGCTGGCCTCACAGATACGCAGTATTTT.